The 7 T cell receptor beta chains presented below share a single source sample, sequenced in a study of T cell responses to AZD1222 COVID-19 vaccine. Libraries were prepared by immunoSEQ multiplex PCR; TCRdb keeps only in-frame clonotypes and omits some of them. The sample carries some 130,000 clones, around four fifths recorded once. The sequenced sample was peripheral blood, obtained on day 0 of AZD1222 vaccination. All receptors come from an adult in good health.

This clone was seen only a few times. The chain employs TRBV2 and TRBJ1-5; the match to TRBD1 covers 7 bases. This CDR3 is built from 15 residues. CDR1 and CDR2 (germline): SNHLY, FYNNEI. With 6 bases clipped from V and 3 bases from J, the junction kept 8 bases outside the gene matches. As DNA, the CDR3 is TGTGCCAGCAGGGCACGGGACAGTTCCAATCAGCCCCAGCATTTT. Encoded protein: CASRARDSSNQPQHF.

CDR3 sequence: CASSLVGTSGKWGEQFF. CDR3 bases: TGTGCCAGCAGCCTAGTAGGGACTAGCGGGAAGTGGGGTGAGCAGTTCTTC. This rearrangement joins TRBV7-3 to TRBJ2-1; TRBD2 agrees at 13 bases. CDR1 SGHTA and CDR2 FQGTGA come from the germline V gene. With 5 bases clipped from V and 9 bases from J, the junction kept 13 bases outside the gene matches. This CDR3 spans 17 amino acids.

This chain links TRBV5-8 with TRBJ2-3, with 9 bases aligning to TRBD1. Germline assignment: CDR1 SGHTS and CDR2 YDEGEE. V dropped 4 bases and J dropped 1; count of bases not matched to a gene: 4. The CDR3 spans 15 residues. The CDR3 region has the DNA TGTGCCAGCAGCCCGACAGGGGGACGCACAGATACGCAGTATTTT. It encodes CASSPTGGRTDTQYF.

The chain recombines TRBV7-8 with TRBJ2-5; perhaps TRBD2 as D (5 bases). The CDR3 has 14 residues. Germline V gene data show CDR1 as SGHVS and CDR2 as FQNEAQ. V was cut by 1 base and J by 5 bases, with 11 bases left in between. Here the CDR3 reads CASSLGAGRETQYF. The CDR3 region has the DNA TGTGCCAGCAGCTTAGGGGCGGGTCGGGAGACCCAGTACTTC.

The V gene is TRBV5-8, the J gene TRBJ2-3; D is uncertain. The CDR3 covers 15 residues. Germline V gene lookup returns CDR1 SGHTS and CDR2 YDEGEE. Trimming took off 1 base at V and 0 bases at J, with 9 bases between the two ends. In nucleotides, the CDR3 is TGTGCCAGCAGCTTGTTTGCTCCGAGCACAGATACGCAGTATTTT. Protein: CASSLFAPSTDTQYF.

V gene TRBV28 combines with J gene TRBJ2-3; 10 bases match TRBD2. The germline gives CDR1 MDHEN, CDR2 SYDVKM. After removal of 6 bases from V and 4 bases from J, the junction contained 10 bases not matched to a gene. The CDR3 loop spans 16 amino acids. The CDR3 is CASRSSGGAGPDTQYF. CDR3 sequence (DNA): TGTGCCAGCAGAAGCAGCGGGGGGGCAGGTCCAGATACGCAGTATTTT. The complete variable domain, with remaining parts taken from reference TRBV28 and TRBJ2-3, reads DVKVTQSSRYLVKRTGEKVFLECVQDMDHENMFWYRQDPGLGLRLIYFSYDVKMKEKGDIPEGYSVSREKKERFSLILESASTNQTSMYLCASRSSGGAGPDTQYFGPGTRLTVL.

The chain joins TRBV5-4 to TRBJ1-1; no firm D call. CDR1 is SGHNT, CDR2 YYREEE, per germline (reference sequence). V lost 3 bases and J lost 5, with 14 bases in between. This CDR3 region has 14 residues. CDR3 protein: CASSSSGVRTEAFF. The CDR3 coding sequence is TGTGCCAGCAGCTCCTCCGGGGTGAGAACTGAAGCTTTCTTT.